A single sample is the source of the 16 T cell receptor beta chains below, sequenced in a study of cytomegalovirus exposure and HLA in healthy donors. The PCR contained 60 Vbeta and 13 Jbeta primers. The repertoire was sequenced with immunoSEQ multiplex PCR; TCRdb's copy has only in-frame clones and lacks some. The top ten clones hold approximately 13% of a sample with approximately 150,000 clones, around three quarters of them seen once. Sequencing used PBMCs. The receptors come from a man in his forties in good health and CMV-seropositive.

CDR3 amino acids: CASSLIPGAGSGEQYF. As DNA, the CDR3 is TGCGCCAGCAGCTTGATCCCTGGGGCGGGATCTGGCGAGCAGTACTTC. The genes are TRBV5-1 and TRBJ2-7; perhaps TRBD2 as D (6 bases). V dropped 1 base and J dropped 6 bases, with 20 bases sitting between them. This CDR3 region has 16 residues. CDR1 is SGHRS, CDR2 YFSETQ, per germline.

This rearrangement joins TRBV7-2 to TRBJ2-7, with TRBD1 as a possible D gene (6 bases). The germline V gene has CDR1 SGHTA and CDR2 FQGNSA. This CDR3 region has 17 residues. V was cut by 3 bases and J by 4 bases, with 22 bases left in between. The CDR3 spells CASSFSLGHSYPYEQYF. The CDR3 bases are TGTGCCAGCAGCTTTAGCCTGGGACACTCCTATCCATACGAGCAGTACTTC.

The chain couples TRBV6-1 to TRBJ1-2, with D unclear. This CDR3 comprises 11 residues. Between the trimmed V and J ends, which lost 10 bases and 3 bases, there was a span of 9 bases. Per the germline V gene, CDR1 is MNHNS and CDR2 is SASEGT. The CDR3 here is CATDGDYGYTF. DNA for the CDR3: TGTGCCACCGACGGAGACTATGGCTACACCTTC.

The V and J genes are TRBV28 and TRBJ1-1; D gene unclear. Trimming shortened V by 6 bases and J by 2 bases, and 10 bases separated the two germline ends. Germline CDR1 and CDR2: MDHEN and SYDVKM. This CDR3 region has 13 residues. The chain's CDR3 is CASSLSSNTEAFF. CDR3 DNA: TGTGCCAGCAGCCTCTCCAGTAACACTGAAGCTTTCTTT.

The genes are TRBV5-1 and TRBJ2-7, with 7 positions matching TRBD2. This CDR3 contains 16 residues. The V gene's germline CDR1 is SGHRS and CDR2 YFSETQ. V gave up 4 bases and J gave up 0 bases; unmatched junction bases: 10. The CDR3 DNA reads TGCGCCAGCAGCCCGGGCCTAGCGGTTAGCTCCTACGAGCAGTACTTC. Amino acid sequence: CASSPGLAVSSYEQYF.

The rearrangement links TRBV28 to TRBJ1-3, with D hard to call. Trimming stripped 5 bases from V and 2 bases from J, with 10 bases between. Germline CDR1 and CDR2: MDHEN and SYDVKM. The CDR3 contains 14 residues. The CDR3 here is CASSTPGAGNTIYF. CDR3 coding DNA: TGTGCCAGCAGTACCCCCGGGGCTGGAAACACCATATATTTT. Variable domain in full (rest from reference TRBV28 and TRBJ1-3): DVKVTQSSRYLVKRTGEKVFLECVQDMDHENMFWYRQDPGLGLRLIYFSYDVKMKEKGDIPEGYSVSREKKERFSLILESASTNQTSMYLCASSTPGAGNTIYFGEGSWLTVV.

This clone has a single count. The V call is TRBV11-2, the J call TRBJ2-5; D is undetermined. The DNA matches TRBJ2-7 better at its end, which makes the J call doubtful. Germline V gene data show CDR1 as SGHAT and CDR2 as FQNNGV. The CDR3 length is 14 residues. The CDR3 region is CASSFGPSSYEQYF. CDR3 DNA sequence: TGTGCCAGCAGCTTTGGTCCTAGTTCCTACGAGCAGTACTTC.

The chain links TRBV11-2 to TRBJ1-2, with 7 bases aligning to TRBD1. This CDR3 has 15 residues. The germline gives CDR1 SGHAT, CDR2 FQNNGV. With V trimmed by 5 bases and J by 7 bases, 13 bases remained unmatched. The CDR3 reads CASSATLEGASGYTF. The CDR3 DNA follows: TGTGCCAGCAGCGCCACCCTGGAGGGGGCGAGTGGCTACACCTTC.

This chain joins TRBV2 and TRBJ2-2; D possibly corresponds to TRBD1 (6 bases). V lost 10 bases and J 1 base, leaving 10 bases between the germline ends. The CDR3 is made up of 13 amino acids. The V gene's germline CDR1 is SNHLY and CDR2 FYNNEI. CDR3 DNA: TGTGCCACGCGGACAGAGAACACCGGGGAGCTGTTTTTT. As protein: CATRTENTGELFF.

V usage is TRBV15 and J usage is TRBJ2-6; D may be TRBD2 (5 bases). Germline values: CDR1 LNHNV, CDR2 YYDKDF (reference sequence). The CDR3 has 13 residues. Trimming removed 8 bases from V and 5 bases from J, with 10 bases in between. The CDR3 reads CATGSGRANVLTF. The DNA of the CDR3 is TGTGCCACCGGGTCCGGGAGGGCCAACGTCCTGACTTTC.

The genes are TRBV7-9 and TRBJ2-7; a weak D match, TRBD2 (5 bases). The CDR3 has 14 residues. V lost 1 base to trimming and J lost 2 bases, with 9 bases between them. The germline V gene has CDR1 SEHNR and CDR2 FQNEAQ (reference sequence). CDR3 nucleotides: TGTGCCAGCAGCTTAGAGGGAGTGCCCTACGAGCAGTACTTC. This translates into CASSLEGVPYEQYF.

This rearrangement joins TRBV10-3 to TRBJ1-5; a weak D match, TRBD1 (5 bases). CDR1 and CDR2 (germline): ENHRY, SYGVKD. The V end was cut by 11 bases, the J end by 3 bases, with 17 bases between. The CDR3 totals 14 residues. DNA of the CDR3: TGTGCCGCATCATGGGGCCAGGCCAATCAGCCCCAGCATTTT. Its translation: CAASWGQANQPQHF.

The V and J genes are TRBV5-1 and TRBJ2-5; D unclear. The end of the DNA aligns better with TRBJ2-7, so the J call may be wrong. The CDR3 loop spans 12 amino acids. Germline loops: CDR1 SGHRS, CDR2 YFSETQ. DNA for the CDR3: TGCGCCAGCAGCTTGGTACCCTACGAGCAGTACTTC. Its translation is CASSLVPYEQYF.

This clone has a single count. The CDR3 DNA reads as TGTGCCAGCAGCCCCGGGAGGGCTAACTATGGCTACACCTTC. Encoded protein: CASSPGRANYGYTF. This sequence joins TRBV7-9 and TRBJ1-2, with D unresolved. The CDR3 runs 14 residues. V lost 5 bases, J lost 0 bases, and 10 bases lay in between. Germline values: CDR1 SEHNR, CDR2 FQNEAQ (reference sequence).

This clone appeared a few times. The chain carries TRBV11-2 and TRBJ1-3, with TRBD1 matching 11 bases. Germline CDR1 SGHAT, CDR2 FQNNGV. V trimming: 4 bases; J trimming: 7 bases; junction bases outside the gene matches: 6. The CDR3 length is 15 residues. CDR3 loop: CASSSSRDRGNTIYF. The CDR3 bases are TGTGCCAGCAGCTCCTCCCGGGACAGGGGGAACACCATATATTTT.

This clone was observed a handful of times. DNA for the CDR3: TGCGCCAGCAGCTTAAAGGGGGCGGGCGAGCAGTACTTC. It encodes CASSLKGAGEQYF. This rearrangement joins TRBV5-1 to TRBJ2-7, with 7 bases aligning to TRBD1. The CDR3 is made up of 13 amino acids. V lost 2 bases to trimming and J lost 6 bases; unmatched junction nucleotides: 5. Germline V gene lookup returns CDR1 SGHRS and CDR2 YFSETQ.